Below, 22 T cell receptor beta chains from the same sample are listed, as sequenced in a study of post-analysis software for immune sequencing data. General study points: When patients were compared with controls, about 5 TRBV segments were more frequent, TRBV5-6, TRBV5-1 and TRBV20-1 among them.

These receptors' antigens are unknown. The authors incorporated unique molecular identifiers into the TCR beta cDNA libraries. TCRdb itself ran the PCR reads through MiXCR, one entry per CDR3 protein. The table has some 690,000 distinct CDR3 sequences, roughly three fifths seen once. Sequencing was done on a sample of blood. The receptors shown here come from a girl aged 2-10 years with multiple sclerosis.

The gene calls are TRBV20-1 and TRBJ2-7; 10 bases match TRBD2. The CDR3 is 15 amino acids. The germline gives CDR1 DFQATT, CDR2 SNEGSKA (reference sequence). J lost 1 base, V lost 3 bases, and 6 bases had no gene match. The CDR3 protein is CSARTPGLASYEQYF. CDR3 nucleotides: TGCAGTGCTAGGACCCCGGGACTAGCGTCCTACGAGCAGTACTTC.

The gene calls are TRBV5-5 and TRBJ1-5; no definite D call. Germline CDR1 and CDR2: SGHKS and YYEKEE (reference sequence). V shed 0 bases and J shed 3 bases, with 13 bases lying between them. The CDR3 has 16 amino acids. The CDR3 DNA follows: TGTGCCAGCAGCTTGGCCGCGGGGATGGTCAATCAGCCCCAGCATTTT. Translation gives CASSLAAGMVNQPQHF.

V gene TRBV2 combines with J gene TRBJ2-1, with D perhaps given as TRBD1 or TRBD2 (5 bases each). There are 13 residues in the CDR3. V was clipped by 5 bases and J by 10 bases, with 15 bases between them. Germline CDR1 reads SNHLY; CDR2 reads FYNNEI. The CDR3 DNA follows: TGTGCCAGCAGTTCATTTATGGGACGGGAGCAGTTCTTC. This sequence encodes CASSSFMGREQFF.

This clonotype appeared a few times. The rearrangement joins TRBV20-1 to TRBJ2-5, with 11 nucleotides matching TRBD2. CDR1 and CDR2 (germline): DFQATT, SNEGSKA (reference sequence). The V and J ends lost 1 base and 11 bases, in that order; junction bases with no gene match: 21. The CDR3 has 18 residues. CDR3 loop: CSARAVGSSGGLENEQYF. The DNA of the CDR3 is TGCAGTGCTAGAGCGGTTGGGTCTAGCGGGGGGTTGGAGAATGAGCAGTACTTC.

The CDR3 sequence: CASSSSTEAFF. In DNA form, the CDR3 reads TGTGCCAGCAGTTCGAGCACTGAAGCTTTCTTT. The chain couples TRBV12-3 or TRBV12-4 to TRBJ1-1; D gene unclear. V gave up 4 bases and J gave up 4 bases, with 4 bases separating them. This CDR3 is 11 amino acids long.

This clonotype was seen just once. The genes are TRBV20-1 and TRBJ2-7; D not certain. This CDR3 spans 13 amino acids. Germline loops: CDR1 DFQATT, CDR2 SNEGSKA (reference sequence). Trimming removed 5 bases from V and 4 bases from J, with 15 bases in between. CDR3 protein: CSAPNPTRYEQYF. The CDR3 DNA reads as TGCAGTGCTCCAAACCCGACCAGATACGAGCAGTACTTC.

The chain couples TRBV5-5 to TRBJ2-1; D is perhaps TRBD1 (6 bases). The germline V gene encodes CDR1 SGHKS and CDR2 YYEKEE (reference sequence). Trimming removed 4 bases from V and 4 bases from J, with 18 bases in between. The CDR3 length is 16 residues. This CDR3 reads CASSVFRGQTYNEQFF. The CDR3 DNA follows: TGTGCCAGCAGCGTATTCAGGGGTCAGACATACAATGAGCAGTTCTTC.

The genes are TRBV20-1 and TRBJ2-1; TRBD2 aligns across 11 bases. CDR1 and CDR2 from the germline V gene are DFQATT and SNEGSKA (reference sequence). The length of the CDR3 is 16 residues. With V trimmed by 3 bases and J by 3 bases, 7 bases remained unmatched. The CDR3 DNA is TGCAGTGCTAGGTTTAGCGGGAGGGCGTTCTACAATGAGCAGTTCTTC. It codes for CSARFSGRAFYNEQFF.

This clonotype has a handful of counts. The chain recombines TRBV29-1 with TRBJ2-1; D remains ambiguous. The CDR3 length is 14 residues. Looked up from germline, CDR1 is SQVTM and CDR2 is ANQGSEA. The DNA for the CDR3 is TGCAGTTCCAGCCGGATCGGGCTTGGCAATGAGCAGTTCTTC. Amino acids: CSSSRIGLGNEQFF.

There are many counts of this clonotype. This chain uses TRBV28 with TRBJ2-6, with D unclear. The V and J ends lost 3 bases and 1 base respectively, with 13 bases between them. Germline V lookup: CDR1 MDHEN, CDR2 SYDVKM. The length of the CDR3 is 17 residues. Here the CDR3 reads CASSFGSAGSGANVLTF. The CDR3 bases are TGTGCCAGCAGTTTTGGGTCCGCCGGGTCTGGGGCCAACGTCCTGACTTTC.

This chain links TRBV20-1 with TRBJ2-7, with D tentatively TRBD2 (6 bases). CDR1 is DFQATT and CDR2 is SNEGSKA in the germline V gene (reference sequence). The length of the CDR3 is 14 residues. V shed 4 bases and J shed 3 bases, with 16 bases lying between them. The CDR3 spells CSATEAEGFYEQYF. The CDR3 DNA reads as TGCAGTGCTACCGAAGCGGAGGGGTTCTACGAGCAGTACTTC.

This chain joins TRBV10-3 and TRBJ2-1; 11 bases agree with TRBD2. This CDR3 has 17 residues. The germline CDR1 and CDR2 sequences are ENHRY and SYGVKD. The junction had 8 bases not matched to a gene; V was cut back by 6 bases and J by 1 base. The chain's CDR3 is CAIRPGGTSGSYNEQFF. For the CDR3, the DNA is TGTGCCATCAGACCCGGGGGGACTAGCGGTTCCTACAATGAGCAGTTCTTC.

This chain joins TRBV11-2 and TRBJ1-1; tentative D call: TRBD1 (5 bases). The CDR3 extends over 11 amino acids. The germline V gene has CDR1 SGHAT and CDR2 FQNNGV. V lost 2 bases and J lost 10, with 8 bases in between. The CDR3 spells CASSLFTGAFF. CDR3 nucleotide sequence: TGTGCCAGCAGCTTATTTACAGGAGCTTTCTTT.

The CDR3 sequence is CATSRDLMESYEQYF. DNA for the CDR3: TGTGCCACCAGCAGAGATCTCATGGAGTCCTACGAGCAGTACTTC. The chain uses TRBV15 and TRBJ2-7; D call uncertain. V was clipped by 0 bases and J by 1 base, with 10 bases between them. In germline, CDR1 is LNHNV, CDR2 YYDKDF (reference sequence). This CDR3 region has 15 residues. The full variable domain, rest sourced from reference TRBV15 and TRBJ2-7, is DAMVIQNPRYQVTQFGKPVTLSCSQTLNHNVMYWYQQKSSQAPKLLFHYYDKDFNNEADTPDNFQSRRPNTSFCFLDIRSPGLGDTAMYLCATSRDLMESYEQYFGPGTRLTVT.

V and J are TRBV6-1 and TRBJ2-2; D is possibly TRBD1 or TRBD2 (7 bases each). The germline V and J ends were trimmed by 3 bases and 7 bases, with 21 bases remaining between them. This CDR3 has 17 residues. Germline V gene lookup returns CDR1 MNHNS and CDR2 SASEGT. The CDR3 region has the DNA TGTGCCAGCAGTGACGGGGGGAGGGGGCTGTATCACGGGGAGCTGTTTTTT. Its protein is CASSDGGRGLYHGELFF.

The chain employs TRBV29-1 and TRBJ2-7, with 8 bases lining up with TRBD1. There are 13 residues in the CDR3. V shed 6 bases and J 9 bases; nucleotides not matched to a gene: 13. From germline, CDR1 is SQVTM and CDR2 ANQGSEA. CDR3 coding DNA: TGCAGCGTCGCAGACAGGGGCATGGTCGGGCAGTACTTC. Translating it yields CSVADRGMVGQYF.

The V gene is TRBV6-5, the J gene TRBJ1-2; a possible D gene is TRBD1 (6 bases). The length of the CDR3 is 11 residues. V was trimmed by 6 bases and J by 6 bases, leaving 8 bases between them. Germline CDR1 and CDR2: MNHEY and SVGAGI. CDR3 nucleotide sequence: TGTGCCAGCAGAAACAGGGATGGCTACACCTTC. It encodes CASRNRDGYTF.

V gene TRBV12-3 or TRBV12-4 combines with J gene TRBJ2-5, with a possible D match to TRBD1 (5 bases). This CDR3 comprises 12 residues. Deletions cut 4 bases from V and 10 bases from J, with 13 bases between. CDR3 loop: CASSYDSQSQYF. The CDR3 DNA sequence: TGTGCCAGCAGTTATGACAGTCAGAGCCAGTACTTC.

The chain couples TRBV6-6 to TRBJ2-1; 7 bases are a match to TRBD2. J gave up 4 bases and V 7 bases, and 13 bases lay outside the gene matches. This CDR3 region has 16 residues. The germline V gene has CDR1 MNHNY and CDR2 SVGAGI (reference sequence). CDR3 sequence (DNA): TGTGCCAGCACCCCCGGCGGGACTACTACTTACAATGAGCAGTTCTTC. As protein: CASTPGGTTTYNEQFF.

The chain carries TRBV20-1 and TRBJ2-5; D may be TRBD2 (6 bases). In germline, CDR1 is DFQATT, CDR2 SNEGSKA (reference sequence). Trimming stripped 6 bases from V and 11 bases from J, with 22 bases between. This CDR3 has 13 residues. The CDR3 DNA is TGCAGTGCCACTGGGATGGTCGGCGGGGAGCAGTACTTC. Its protein is CSATGMVGGEQYF.

The rearrangement joins TRBV5-1 to TRBJ2-4; D call uncertain. The CDR3 covers 13 residues. Germline loops: CDR1 SGHRS, CDR2 YFSETQ. Trimming left V 4 bases short and J 0 bases short, with 5 bases between. The CDR3: CASSNLAKNIQYF. The DNA for the CDR3 is TGCGCCAGCAGCAACTTAGCCAAAAACATTCAGTACTTC.

This sequence joins TRBV5-1 and TRBJ2-3, with D possibly matching TRBD2 (6 bases). This CDR3 is built from 15 residues. Germline V gene data show CDR1 as SGHRS and CDR2 as YFSETQ. V lost 0 bases to trimming and J lost 2 bases, with 10 bases between them. The CDR3 is CASSLDGGTTDTQYF. The CDR3 nucleotides are TGCGCCAGCAGCTTGGATGGGGGGACCACAGATACGCAGTATTTT.